Listed below are T cell receptor beta chains from one sample, sequenced in a study of blood T cell repertoires in COVID-19. Profiled with immunoSEQ multiplex PCR; TCRdb holds only in-frame clones, not every one. The data hold some 490,000 clones, with 75% to 90% observed a single time. The sequencing input was PBMCs or T cells enriched from blood (not recorded which). These receptors all stem from a woman in her sixties who had recovered from COVID-19. Both conserved end residues are part of each CDR3. A D gene is named only where the DNA matches it firmly. Expanded clones get a size class; other rows say once, few or many, or leave the size out.

j_gene: TRBJ2-7
abundance: -
v_gene: TRBV5-1
d_gene: TRBD1
CDR3aa: CASSGGTGAYEQYF
CDR3nt: TGCGCCAGCAGCGGCGGGACAGGGGCCTACGAGCAGTACTTC

j_gene: TRBJ2-2
abundance: few
v_gene: TRBV12-3/TRBV12-4
d_gene: TRBD2
CDR3aa: CASSFGGDGELFF
CDR3nt: TGTGCCAGCAGTTTTGGGGGGGACGGGGAGCTGTTTTTT

j_gene: TRBJ2-1
abundance: -
v_gene: TRBV27
d_gene: TRBD2
CDR3aa: CASSLRTSGNYNEQFF
CDR3nt: TGTGCCAGCAGTTTAAGGACTAGCGGGAACTACAATGAGCAGTTCTTC

j_gene: TRBJ2-3
abundance: -
v_gene: TRBV7-2
d_gene: TRBD2
CDR3aa: CASSPRRDYEITDTQYF
CDR3nt: TGTGCCAGCAGCCCTAGGAGGGACTACGAAATCACAGATACGCAGTATTTT

j_gene: TRBJ2-2
abundance: -
v_gene: TRBV11-2
d_gene: -
CDR3aa: CASTWTRTNTGELFF
CDR3nt: TGTGCCAGCACCTGGACACGGACGAACACCGGGGAGCTGTTTTTT

j_gene: TRBJ2-1
abundance: -
v_gene: TRBV7-2
d_gene: -
CDR3aa: CASSLGPGSDEQFF
CDR3nt: TGTGCCAGCAGCTTAGGTCCGGGGTCGGATGAGCAGTTCTTC

j_gene: TRBJ2-1
abundance: -
v_gene: TRBV20-1
d_gene: TRBD2
CDR3aa: CSAREGLSMLF
CDR3nt: TGCAGTGCTAGAGAGGGACTATCGATGCTCTTC

j_gene: TRBJ1-2
abundance: -
v_gene: TRBV12-3/TRBV12-4
d_gene: -
CDR3aa: CASSFGRVGGYTF
CDR3nt: TGTGCCAGCAGTTTCGGCAGGGTGGGGGGCTACACCTTC

j_gene: TRBJ2-3
abundance: -
v_gene: TRBV12-3/TRBV12-4
d_gene: -
CDR3aa: CASSFGDTQYF
CDR3nt: TGTGCCAGCAGTTTCGGGGATACGCAGTATTTT

j_gene: TRBJ1-1
abundance: -
v_gene: TRBV5-1
d_gene: -
CDR3aa: CASSLTGMAENTEAFF
CDR3nt: TGCGCCAGCAGCTTAACAGGGATGGCGGAGAACACTGAAGCTTTCTTT

j_gene: TRBJ2-1
abundance: once
v_gene: TRBV30
d_gene: TRBD2
CDR3aa: CAWSVPYGTSGGAYGFYNEQFF
CDR3nt: TGTGCCTGGAGTGTACCCTATGGGACTAGCGGGGGGGCCTATGGCTTCTACAATGAGCAGTTCTTC

j_gene: TRBJ1-4
abundance: -
v_gene: TRBV18
d_gene: -
CDR3aa: CASSPTISGTNEKLFF
CDR3nt: TGTGCCAGCTCACCCACCATATCGGGTACTAATGAAAAACTGTTTTTT